These T cell receptor beta chains were read from a single sample in a study of cytomegalovirus exposure and HLA in healthy donors. Sequencing was performed with immunoSEQ multiplex PCR; in TCRdb, only in-frame clones are kept and a portion is missing. The repertoire includes approximately 200,000 clones, approximately 85% of them detected once, and about 2% sits in the top ten. Sequences were obtained from PBMCs. The receptors shown here come from a woman between 50 and 59 years old in good health and CMV-seronegative. Each CDR3 is given with its conserved first and last residue. Fields, in order: V gene, D gene, CDR3 length, clone size, J gene, CDR3 DNA, CDR3 protein. D genes are given only for firm matches. Expanded clones get a size class; other rows say once, few or many, or leave the size out.

>TRBV7-2|TRBD2|15|once|TRBJ2-7
TGTGCCAGCAGCTCTAGACTAGCGGGGCCCTACGAGCAGTACTTC
CASSSRLAGPYEQYF
>TRBV6-6|NA|15|NA|TRBJ2-1
TGTGCCAGCAGCCAAACTGGGAGCTCCTACAATGAGCAGTTCTTC
CASSQTGSSYNEQFF
>TRBV28|NA|15|NA|TRBJ1-1
TGTGCCAGCAGTTTAGGAGTACGATTGAACACTGAAGCTTTCTTT
CASSLGVRLNTEAFF
>TRBV10-3|NA|13|once|TRBJ1-4
TGTGCCACCGCCGGGACCGGGGGGGAAAAACTGTTTTTT
CATAGTGGEKLFF
>TRBV27|TRBD2|16|NA|TRBJ2-1
TGTGCCAGCAGTTTTGGGCTAGCGGGAGGGCTCAATGAGCAGTTCTTC
CASSFGLAGGLNEQFF
>TRBV18|NA|13|NA|TRBJ2-5
TGTGCCAGCTCACCAACAGGACAAGAGACCCAGTACTTC
CASSPTGQETQYF
>TRBV6-1|NA|14|NA|TRBJ1-1
TGTGCCAGCAGACGCCAGGTCTCGGACACTGAAGCTTTCTTT
CASRRQVSDTEAFF
>TRBV30|TRBD2|15|NA|TRBJ2-1
TGTGCCTGGAGTACGGGACTAGCGGGAGGGGGTGAGCAGTTCTTC
CAWSTGLAGGGEQFF
>TRBV5-1|TRBD2|17|NA|TRBJ2-1
TGCGCCAGCAGCGCCAAGGGACTAGCGGGAGGGATTAATGAGCAGTTCTTC
CASSAKGLAGGINEQFF
>TRBV10-1|TRBD2|14|NA|TRBJ2-3
TGCGCCAGCAACGCGACTAGCGGCACAGATACGCAGTATTTT
CASNATSGTDTQYF
>TRBV9|NA|15|NA|TRBJ2-7
TGTGCCAGCAGCGTAACCCCCGAGGGCCCGGGCGAGCAGTACTTC
CASSVTPEGPGEQYF
>TRBV6-5|TRBD2|14|NA|TRBJ2-7
TGTGCCAGCTCGGCGGGAGGCCTCGCCTACGAGCAGTACTTC
CASSAGGLAYEQYF
>TRBV18|NA|17|NA|TRBJ2-6
TGTGCCAGCTCACCCCCGACAGCTAGCTCTGGGGCCAACGTCCTGACTTTC
CASSPPTASSGANVLTF
>TRBV9|TRBD2|15|NA|TRBJ2-7
TGTGCCAGCAGCGTTGGACTAGCGGGAGGCCACGAGCAGTACTTC
CASSVGLAGGHEQYF
>TRBV7-2|NA|12|NA|TRBJ2-3
TGTGCCAGCAGAATAACGGCAGATACGCAGTATTTT
CASRITADTQYF
>TRBV6-5|TRBD2|15|few|TRBJ2-7
TGTGCCAGCAGTCGACTAGCGGGGACTTTCAACGAGCAGTACTTC
CASSRLAGTFNEQYF